These 10 T cell receptor beta chains share one sample of origin, sequenced in a study of cytotoxic CD8 clonotypes in ibrutinib-treated CLL. Using immunoSEQ multiplex PCR, the repertoire was profiled, and TCRdb retains in-frame clones only, with some absent. Of 300,000 to 400,000 clones listed, 67% are singletons. Source: PBMCs, taken after 36 months of ibrutinib treatment. The receptor source for this set is a human donor with chronic lymphocytic leukemia.

This chain links TRBV18 with TRBJ2-2; 7 positions agree with TRBD1. With 0 bases clipped from V and 2 bases from J, the junction kept 3 bases outside the gene matches. Germline V gene data show CDR1 as KGHSH and CDR2 as LQKENI. The CDR3 runs 16 residues. CDR3 in DNA: TGTGCCAGCTCACCACCTGTAGGGGGCAACACCGGGGAGCTGTTTTTT. It is translated as CASSPPVGGNTGELFF.

This chain joins TRBV5-4 and TRBJ2-3; 11 bases match TRBD2. V was pared by 0 bases and J by 6 bases, with 9 bases of the junction left unmatched. The CDR3 is 17 amino acids. In germline, CDR1 is SGHNT, CDR2 YYREEE (reference sequence). CDR3 bases: TGTGCCAGCAGCTTGGCCCTTACTAGCGGGGGTGGGGATACGCAGTATTTT. The encoded protein is CASSLALTSGGGDTQYF.

The chain links TRBV28 to TRBJ2-7, with 7 bases fitting TRBD1. Per the germline V gene, CDR1 is MDHEN and CDR2 is SYDVKM. The CDR3 consists of 16 residues. J was trimmed by 5 bases and V by 6 bases; bases with no gene match: 16. CDR3 in amino acids: CASSGSRGFVYNEQYF. The CDR3 DNA reads TGTGCCAGCAGCGGAAGCAGGGGGTTCGTTTATAACGAGCAGTACTTC.

This clone has more than one count but fewer than ten. The chain joins TRBV6-5 to TRBJ2-7, with D perhaps TRBD1 (5 bases). Germline V lookup: CDR1 MNHEY, CDR2 SVGAGI. CDR3 size: 13 residues. The V and J ends lost 8 bases and 3 bases respectively, with 14 bases between them. CDR3 region: CASRSDTLYEQYF. CDR3 nucleotides: TGTGCCAGCCGATCGGACACCCTCTACGAGCAGTACTTC.

The chain uses TRBV4-1 and TRBJ1-2, with D possibly matching TRBD1 (6 bases). The CDR3 extends over 17 amino acids. Germline assignment: CDR1 MGHRA and CDR2 YSYEKL. V was clipped by 1 base and J by 6 bases, with 21 bases between them. The CDR3 loop reads CASSQGGRGGSFHGYTF. The CDR3 nucleotides are TGCGCCAGCAGCCAAGGCGGCAGAGGGGGAAGTTTCCATGGCTACACCTTC.

The chain is built from TRBV30 and TRBJ1-4; 10 bases are a match to TRBD1. The germline V gene encodes CDR1 GTSNPN and CDR2 SVGIG (reference sequence). The CDR3 is 15 amino acids. The ends lost 5 bases at V and 8 bases at J; junction bases unmatched: 11. The CDR3 protein is CAWFRAGTGAEKLFF. CDR3 nucleotide sequence: TGTGCCTGGTTTAGGGCCGGGACAGGGGCCGAAAAACTGTTTTTT. The whole variable domain, remainder taken from reference TRBV30 and TRBJ1-4, is SQTIHQWPATLVQPVGSPLSLECTVEGTSNPNLYWYRQAAGRGLQLLFYSVGIGQISSEVPQNLSASRPQDRQFILSSKKLLLSDSGFYLCAWFRAGTGAEKLFFGSGTQLSVL.

The chain has TRBV29-1 and TRBJ1-2; D may be TRBD1 (5 bases). Looked up from germline, CDR1 is SQVTM and CDR2 is ANQGSEA. This CDR3 is 13 amino acids long. The V and J ends lost 0 bases and 8 bases respectively, with 13 bases between them. The CDR3 DNA reads as TGCAGCGTTGAAGATCGGGGACTCGGGGGCTACACCTTC. Translated: CSVEDRGLGGYTF.

The chain is built from TRBV7-6 and TRBJ2-3; weak D call: TRBD2 (6 bases). CDR1 and CDR2 (germline): SGHVS, FNYEAQ. Trimming cost V 5 bases and J 4 bases, with 22 bases left between them. This CDR3 comprises 17 residues. CDR3 loop: CASSVGIGGRGADTQYF. The CDR3 region has the DNA TGTGCCAGCAGCGTAGGGATTGGGGGGAGAGGCGCAGATACGCAGTATTTT.

CDR3 sequence reads: CASRGLGPRSYGYTF. CDR3 nucleotides: TGTGCCAGCAGGGGACTGGGGCCGCGGAGCTATGGCTACACCTTC. This chain connects TRBV25-1 to TRBJ1-2; D possibly corresponds to TRBD1 (5 bases). Germline V gene sequence: CDR1 MGHDK, CDR2 SYGVNS. The V end lost 6 bases, the J end lost 4 bases, and 18 bases lay between the germline ends. CDR3 length: 15 amino acids.

The chain recombines TRBV18 with TRBJ2-1; 10 bases align to TRBD2. Per germline, CDR1 KGHSH and CDR2 LQKENI. The CDR3 extends over 15 amino acids. J gave up 4 bases and V 5 bases, and 5 bases lay outside the gene matches. The CDR3 DNA sequence: TGTGCCAGCTCATCGAGCGGGAGGGGTTACAATGAGCAGTTCTTC. This sequence encodes CASSSSGRGYNEQFF.